The clone carrying this T cell receptor beta chain was seen at least ten times. Its specificity is not known. This CDR3 has 15 amino acids. Unmatched junction bases numbered 5, after V lost 5 bases and J lost 7 bases. Germline CDR1 is SGHVS and CDR2 is FQNEAQ. Graves' hyperthyroidism was deemed stable absent ophthalmopathy progression within 18 months. Patients showing uncontrolled infection, other autoimmune disease, pregnancy or lactation were ineligible. The data belong to a study of T cells in Graves' hyperthyroidism and ophthalmopathy. The study's findings and limits: Blood also showed most of the thyroid clonotypes that were expanded above 0.001.

The CDR3 regions of TCR beta were amplified from RNA transcripts. The primer set for the first-round RT-PCR of the TCR CDR3 was HTBI. TCRdb recomputed calls from the multiplex PCR reads with MiXCR, one row per CDR3 protein. There are over 650,000 distinct CDR3 sequences in the sample; roughly 17% occur only once, and roughly 8% lies in the top ten. Sequencing was carried out using blood. This sequence originates from a man aged 18 to 29 with Graves' hyperthyroidism. The chain couples TRBV7-8 to TRBJ2-1; 13 bases map to TRBD2. The CDR3 region has the DNA TGTGCCAGCAGCACCGGACTAGCGGGAGAAAATGAGCAGTTCTTC. Protein sequence: CASSTGLAGENEQFF.